These 31 T cell receptor beta chains were sequenced from one sample in a study of T cell changes during pregnancy in multiple sclerosis. The protocol was immunoSEQ multiplex PCR, while the TCRdb copy is restricted to in-frame clones and leaves out a portion. The sample holds roughly 25,000 clones, approximately 90% seen once. Material: CD4+ T cells from peripheral blood mononuclear cells, obtained in the first trimester of pregnancy. These receptors were collected from a female donor in good health, enrolled as a control in a pregnancy study.

This sequence joins TRBV19 and TRBJ2-3, with 12 positions matching TRBD1. Germline assignment: CDR1 LNHDA and CDR2 SQIVND (reference sequence). The CDR3 is 15 amino acids. V was clipped by 6 bases and J by 3 bases; unmatched bases: 4. The DNA of the CDR3 is TGTGCCAGTAGGGTGGGACAGGGGGCGACAGATACGCAGTATTTT. As protein: CASRVGQGATDTQYF. The variable domain in full, with the rest retrieved from reference TRBV19 and TRBJ2-3, is DGGITQSPKYLFRKEGQNVTLSCEQNLNHDAMYWYRQDPGQGLRLIYYSQIVNDFQKGDIAEGYSVSREKKESFPLTVTSAQKNPTAFYLCASRVGQGATDTQYFGPGTRLTVL.

The table lists this clone with a few counts. V is TRBV19 and J is TRBJ1-3; a possible D gene is TRBD1 (6 bases). Looked up from germline, CDR1 is LNHDA and CDR2 is SQIVND (reference sequence). The CDR3 is 15 amino acids. Trimming shortened V by 5 bases and J by 0 bases, and 11 bases separated the two germline ends. CDR3 region: CASSADRYSGNTIYF. For the CDR3, the DNA is TGTGCCAGTAGTGCCGACAGGTACTCTGGAAACACCATATATTTT.

The rearrangement links TRBV4-1 to TRBJ2-5; the D gene is possibly TRBD2 (6 bases). This CDR3 has 12 amino acids. Trimming removed 8 bases at V and 0 bases at J, with 7 bases between. Germline loops: CDR1 MGHRA, CDR2 YSYEKL. CDR3 region: CASGGYQETQYF. Written as DNA, the CDR3 is TGCGCCAGCGGGGGGTACCAAGAGACCCAGTACTTC.

This chain uses TRBV9 with TRBJ2-2, with 7 bases aligning to TRBD2. This CDR3 comprises 15 residues. Germline CDR1 and CDR2: SGDLS and YYNGEE. V shed 4 bases, J shed 3 bases, and the junction held 6 bases outside the gene matches. The CDR3 sequence is CASSSGGSHTGELFF. CDR3 DNA sequence: TGTGCCAGCAGCTCGGGAGGCAGTCACACCGGGGAGCTGTTTTTT. Together with reference TRBV9 and TRBJ2-2, the CDR3 gives the full variable domain: DSGVTQTPKHLITATGQRVTLRCSPRSGDLSVYWYQQSLDQGLQFLIQYYNGEERAKGNILERFSAQQFPDLHSELNLSSLELGDSALYFCASSSGGSHTGELFFGEGSRLTVL.

This sequence joins TRBV28 and TRBJ1-1; the match to TRBD1 covers 9 bases. Germline values: CDR1 MDHEN, CDR2 SYDVKM. Trimming cost V 6 bases and J 9 bases; bases outside gene matches: 8. The CDR3 has 13 amino acids. Here the CDR3 reads CASRSPDRGQAFF. The DNA for the CDR3 is TGTGCCAGCAGATCCCCGGACAGGGGACAAGCTTTCTTT.

The rearrangement links TRBV4-2 to TRBJ2-1; TRBD2 matches 7 bases. The CDR3 has 15 residues. CDR1 is LGHNA and CDR2 is YNFKEQ in the germline V gene. Unmatched junction bases numbered 7, after V lost 4 bases and J lost 4 bases. CDR3 sequence (DNA): TGTGCCAGCAGCCCCAGGACTAGGGAGTACAATGAGCAGTTCTTC. Translated, it gives CASSPRTREYNEQFF.

The chain employs TRBV7-8 and TRBJ2-5, with 7 bases lining up with TRBD1. Germline CDR1 SGHVS, CDR2 FQNEAQ. CDR3 length: 16 amino acids. Losses at the gene ends were 4 bases for V and 5 bases for J; bases not matched to a gene: 13. CDR3 coding DNA: TGTGCCAGCAGCTCCCTAGGGGGCATTGTAGGGGAGACCCAGTACTTC. Translation: CASSSLGGIVGETQYF.

This clone was seen just once. This chain links TRBV7-6 with TRBJ2-1; D perhaps matches TRBD2 (5 bases). This CDR3 comprises 13 residues. Germline loops: CDR1 SGHVS, CDR2 FNYEAQ. V was clipped by 2 bases and J by 4 bases, with 6 bases between them. The CDR3 here is CASSLKRYNEQFF. The CDR3 DNA reads as TGTGCCAGCAGCTTAAAGCGGTACAATGAGCAGTTCTTC.

This clone turned up a few times. This chain links TRBV14 with TRBJ2-5; possibly TRBD2 for D (5 bases). V lost 5 bases to trimming and J lost 2 bases, with 12 bases between them. The V gene's germline CDR1 is SGHDN and CDR2 FVKESK. This CDR3 has 14 residues. DNA of the CDR3: TGTGCCAGCAGCAGGAGGCCGAGACAAGAGACCCAGTACTTC. It is translated as CASSRRPRQETQYF.

The V and J genes are TRBV19 and TRBJ1-1; D is ambiguous. CDR1 is LNHDA and CDR2 is SQIVND in the germline V gene (reference sequence). Between the trimmed V and J ends, which lost 8 bases and 3 bases, there was a span of 19 bases. The length of the CDR3 is 15 residues. CDR3 nucleotide sequence: TGTGCCAGTCAAAAGTTCCGGGTCCCGGACACTGAAGCTTTCTTT. Amino acid sequence: CASQKFRVPDTEAFF.

The chain combines TRBV6-5 with TRBJ2-7; perhaps TRBD1 as D (5 bases). Between the trimmed V and J ends, which lost 6 bases and 3 bases, there was a span of 12 bases. This CDR3 is 13 amino acids long. Germline CDR1 is MNHEY and CDR2 is SVGAGI. The CDR3 is CASSQGARYEQYF. CDR3 in DNA: TGTGCCAGCAGCCAAGGGGCCCGCTACGAGCAGTACTTC.

CDR3 sequence: CASSQTSGRGRAQYF. The CDR3 nucleotides are TGCGCCAGCAGCCAGACTAGCGGGAGAGGGAGAGCGCAGTATTTT. V gene TRBV5-1 combines with J gene TRBJ2-3, with TRBD2 matching over 12 bases. V was clipped by 4 bases and J by 10 bases; unmatched bases: 10. This CDR3 is 15 amino acids long. The germline V gene encodes CDR1 SGHRS and CDR2 YFSETQ. Using reference TRBV5-1 and TRBJ2-3 for the parts outside the CDR3, the full variable domain is KAGVTQTPRYLIKTRGQQVTLSCSPISGHRSVSWYQQTPGQGLQFLFEYFSETQRNKGNFPGRFSGRQFSNSRSEMNVSTLELGDSALYLCASSQTSGRGRAQYFGPGTRLTVL.

This chain connects TRBV5-1 to TRBJ1-2; D is possibly TRBD1 (5 bases). The germline V gene has CDR1 SGHRS and CDR2 YFSETQ. The CDR3 extends over 13 amino acids. Trimming pared 4 bases from V and 9 bases from J, leaving 16 bases between. Here the CDR3 reads CASSLSGGTSYTF. Written as DNA, the CDR3 is TGCGCCAGCAGCCTGTCCGGGGGTACGAGCTACACCTTC. The full variable domain, with the rest looked up from reference TRBV5-1 and TRBJ1-2, is KAGVTQTPRYLIKTRGQQVTLSCSPISGHRSVSWYQQTPGQGLQFLFEYFSETQRNKGNFPGRFSGRQFSNSRSEMNVSTLELGDSALYLCASSLSGGTSYTFGSGTRLTVV.

V and J are TRBV11-2 and TRBJ1-6, with D perhaps TRBD1 (5 bases). Looked up from germline, CDR1 is SGHAT and CDR2 is FQNNGV. CDR3 length: 14 amino acids. Trimming removed 5 bases from V and 5 bases from J, with 10 bases in between. The CDR3: CASSPTDNNSPLHF. The CDR3 DNA reads as TGTGCCAGCAGCCCGACAGATAATAATTCACCCCTCCACTTT.

The rearrangement joins TRBV5-5 to TRBJ2-7; 7 bases are a match to TRBD1. This CDR3 is 16 amino acids long. After removal of 4 bases from V and 2 bases from J, the junction contained 12 bases not matched to a gene. CDR1 and CDR2 from the germline V gene are SGHKS and YYEKEE (reference sequence). The CDR3 is CASSANRGPLTYEQYF. CDR3 DNA: TGTGCCAGCAGCGCAAACAGGGGACCCCTGACCTACGAGCAGTACTTC.

The CDR3: CASSPSLGQGVSYEQYF. CDR3 coding DNA: TGTGCCAGCAGCCCCTCCCTGGGACAGGGGGTTAGCTACGAGCAGTACTTC. This chain connects TRBV27 to TRBJ2-7, with 11 bases matching TRBD1. The junction had 13 bases not matched to a gene; V was cut back by 6 bases and J by 3 bases. Germline V gene sequence: CDR1 MNHEY, CDR2 SMNVEV (reference sequence). The CDR3 contains 17 residues.

This clone was seen once. The chain links TRBV28 to TRBJ2-7, with 10 bases fitting TRBD2. This CDR3 spans 15 amino acids. CDR1 and CDR2 from the germline V gene are MDHEN and SYDVKM. The junction had 9 bases not matched to a gene; V was cut back by 1 base and J by 9 bases. CDR3 coding DNA: TGTGCCAGCAGTTTATCGGCTAGCGGGGGCATCGGGCAGTACTTC. Its translation is CASSLSASGGIGQYF.

The sample holds a few counts of this clone. The chain has TRBV9 and TRBJ1-3; 7 bases are a match to TRBD1. CDR3 length equals 16 residues. Trimming at V came to 6 bases and at J to 4 bases, leaving 13 bases not matched to a gene. Germline lookup yields CDR1 SGDLS and CDR2 YYNGEE. CDR3 amino acids: CASTEGQHKPGNTIYF. Written as DNA, the CDR3 is TGTGCCAGCACCGAGGGACAGCACAAACCCGGAAACACCATATATTTT.

This chain connects TRBV6-1 to TRBJ2-2, with D possibly TRBD1 on 5 matching bases. The germline V gene encodes CDR1 MNHNS and CDR2 SASEGT. CDR3 length: 13 amino acids. Trimming left V 6 bases short and J 5 bases short, with 10 bases between. The CDR3 loop is CASSDQGTGELFF. CDR3 in DNA: TGTGCCAGCAGCGATCAGGGTACCGGGGAGCTGTTTTTT.

V and J are TRBV10-3 and TRBJ2-2, with D possibly being TRBD2 (6 bases). The CDR3 is 15 residues long. The germline V gene has CDR1 ENHRY and CDR2 SYGVKD. Deletions cut 4 bases from V and 1 base from J, with 10 bases between. CDR3 protein: CAISGAGGNTGELFF. The CDR3 nucleotides read TGTGCCATCAGTGGAGCCGGGGGGAACACCGGGGAGCTGTTTTTT.

The chain is built from TRBV19 and TRBJ2-5, with 7 bases lining up with TRBD2. Germline trimming cut 7 bases from V and 5 bases from J; bases unmatched to any gene: 7. Germline CDR1 LNHDA, CDR2 SQIVND (reference sequence). CDR3 length: 13 residues. CDR3 sequence: CASKSGMEETQYF. CDR3 in DNA: TGTGCCAGTAAGAGCGGGATGGAGGAGACCCAGTACTTC.

The chain couples TRBV6-5 to TRBJ1-2; 9 bases map to TRBD1. V dropped 7 bases and J dropped 4; count of bases not matched to a gene: 10. Looked up from germline, CDR1 is MNHEY and CDR2 is SVGAGI. The CDR3 loop spans 15 amino acids. In DNA, the CDR3 is TGTGCCAGCACCGTCTTGGGACAGGGAACCTATGGCTACACCTTC. This sequence encodes CASTVLGQGTYGYTF.

The rearrangement joins TRBV19 to TRBJ2-1; 13 positions agree with TRBD2. Germline V CDR1 and CDR2: LNHDA, SQIVND (reference sequence). The CDR3 has 15 residues. The V segment lost 3 bases and the J segment 7 bases; nucleotides outside the gene matches: 3. CDR3 DNA: TGTGCCAGTAGTATGAGGACTAGCGGGAGTAATGAGCAGTTCTTC. Protein: CASSMRTSGSNEQFF.

This clone was seen only once. J is TRBJ2-5 and V is TRBV5-6; 7 bases match TRBD1. Germline V CDR1 and CDR2: SGHDT, YYEEEE. The CDR3 extends over 14 amino acids. The junction had 9 bases not matched to a gene; V was cut back by 5 bases and J by 5 bases. DNA of the CDR3: TGTGCCAGCAGTCGACAGGGTTCGTCGGAGACCCAGTACTTC. It encodes CASSRQGSSETQYF.

This chain uses TRBV11-2 with TRBJ1-3; D possibly corresponds to TRBD1 (6 bases). The germline gives CDR1 SGHAT, CDR2 FQNNGV. Trimming removed 6 bases at V and 4 bases at J, with 10 bases between. The length of the CDR3 is 13 residues. CDR3 sequence: CASREGGGNTIYF. The CDR3 DNA follows: TGTGCCAGCAGGGAAGGGGGAGGAAACACCATATATTTT.

V and J are TRBV30 and TRBJ1-1, with 7 bases identical to TRBD1. V dropped 5 bases and J dropped 6; count of bases not matched to a gene: 3. Germline CDR1 and CDR2: GTSNPN and SVGIG (reference sequence). This CDR3 spans 11 amino acids. The DNA for the CDR3 is TGTGCCTGGGACAGGGAGGCTGAAGCTTTCTTT. Translated: CAWDREAEAFF.

The chain uses TRBV5-5 and TRBJ2-1; TRBD1 matches 10 bases. CDR3 size: 15 residues. The germline gives CDR1 SGHKS, CDR2 YYEKEE (reference sequence). The V segment lost 0 bases and the J segment 7 bases; nucleotides outside the gene matches: 4. The CDR3 sequence is CASSLDGDRGNEQFF. The CDR3, as DNA: TGTGCCAGCAGCTTGGATGGGGACAGGGGAAATGAGCAGTTCTTC.

This chain joins TRBV7-2 and TRBJ1-5; possible D gene TRBD1, 5 bases. Germline V gene lookup returns CDR1 SGHTA and CDR2 FQGNSA. The CDR3 runs to 15 residues. V lost 4 bases to trimming and J lost 6 bases, with 16 bases between them. CDR3 sequence reads: CASSSTPGSAQPQHF. CDR3 sequence (DNA): TGTGCCAGCAGCTCTACCCCAGGGTCAGCTCAGCCCCAGCATTTT.

The J gene is TRBJ2-2, the V gene TRBV6-1; perhaps TRBD2 as D (7 bases). V gave up 4 bases and J gave up 2 bases, with 11 bases separating them. The CDR3 is 15 residues long. CDR1 is MNHNS and CDR2 is SASEGT in the germline V gene. The CDR3 DNA follows: TGTGCCAGCAGTGCCGGGGGGCGAAACACCGGGGAGCTGTTTTTT. This sequence encodes CASSAGGRNTGELFF.

The CDR3 coding sequence is TGTGCCAGCAGTTCTGGGGACAGCGCCCCGGCTAATGAAAAACTGTTTTTT. It yields the protein CASSSGDSAPANEKLFF. The chain has TRBV28 and TRBJ1-4; 7 bases match TRBD1. Losses at the gene ends were 4 bases for V and 3 bases for J; bases not matched to a gene: 11. In germline, CDR1 is MDHEN, CDR2 SYDVKM. The CDR3 runs to 17 residues.

This chain connects TRBV7-9 to TRBJ2-5; 7 nucleotides align to TRBD2. The trim removed 8 bases at V and 3 bases at J, leaving 3 bases unmatched. Germline-derived CDR1 and CDR2 are SEHNR and FQNEAQ (reference sequence). This CDR3 is 12 amino acids long. For the CDR3, the DNA is TGTGCCAGCCGTGGGGGGGAAGAGACCCAGTACTTC. Translated, it gives CASRGGEETQYF.